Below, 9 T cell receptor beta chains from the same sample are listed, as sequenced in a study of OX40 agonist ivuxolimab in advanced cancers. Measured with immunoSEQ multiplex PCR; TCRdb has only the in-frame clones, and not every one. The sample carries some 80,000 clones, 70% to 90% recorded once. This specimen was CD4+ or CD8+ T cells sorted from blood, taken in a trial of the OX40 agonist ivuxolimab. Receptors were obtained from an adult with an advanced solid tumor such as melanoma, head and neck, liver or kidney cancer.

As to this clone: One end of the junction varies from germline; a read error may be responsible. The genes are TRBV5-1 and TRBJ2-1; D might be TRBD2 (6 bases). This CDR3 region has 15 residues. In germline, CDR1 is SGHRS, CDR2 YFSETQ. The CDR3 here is CASSPRDFSDNEQFF. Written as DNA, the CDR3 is TGCGCCAGCAGCCCCAGGGACTTCTCCGACAATGAGCAGTTCTTC.

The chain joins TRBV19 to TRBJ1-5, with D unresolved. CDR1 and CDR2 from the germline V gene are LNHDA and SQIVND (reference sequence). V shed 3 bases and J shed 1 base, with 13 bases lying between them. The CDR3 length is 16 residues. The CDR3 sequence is CASSMRRWVSNQPQHF. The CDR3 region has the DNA TGTGCCAGTAGTATGCGTCGTTGGGTAAGCAATCAGCCCCAGCATTTT.

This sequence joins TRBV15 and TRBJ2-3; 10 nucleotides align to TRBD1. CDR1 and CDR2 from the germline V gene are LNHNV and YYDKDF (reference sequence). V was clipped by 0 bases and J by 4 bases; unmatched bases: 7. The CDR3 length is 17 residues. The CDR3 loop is CATSRDRTGGYSDTQYF. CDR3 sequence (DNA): TGTGCCACCAGCAGAGATAGGACAGGGGGATATTCAGATACGCAGTATTTT.

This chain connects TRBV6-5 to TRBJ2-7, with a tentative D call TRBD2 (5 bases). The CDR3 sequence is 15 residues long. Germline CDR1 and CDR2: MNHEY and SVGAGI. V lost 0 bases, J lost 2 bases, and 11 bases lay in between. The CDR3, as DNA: TGTGCCAGCAGTTACTCTCCGGGGTTGGCCTACGAGCAGTACTTC. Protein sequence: CASSYSPGLAYEQYF.

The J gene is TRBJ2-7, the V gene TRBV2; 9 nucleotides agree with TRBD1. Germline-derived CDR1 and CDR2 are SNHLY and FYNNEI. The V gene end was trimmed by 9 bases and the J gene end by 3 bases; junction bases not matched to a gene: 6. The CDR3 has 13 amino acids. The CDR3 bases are TGTGCCAGGAGGTTGACAGGGGGCTACGAGCAGTACTTC. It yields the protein CARRLTGGYEQYF.

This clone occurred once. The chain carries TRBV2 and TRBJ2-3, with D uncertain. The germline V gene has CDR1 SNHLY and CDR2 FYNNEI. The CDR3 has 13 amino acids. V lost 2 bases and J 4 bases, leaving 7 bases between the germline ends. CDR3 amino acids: CASSEFGSDTQYF. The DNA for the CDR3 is TGTGCCAGCAGTGAATTTGGTTCAGATACGCAGTATTTT.

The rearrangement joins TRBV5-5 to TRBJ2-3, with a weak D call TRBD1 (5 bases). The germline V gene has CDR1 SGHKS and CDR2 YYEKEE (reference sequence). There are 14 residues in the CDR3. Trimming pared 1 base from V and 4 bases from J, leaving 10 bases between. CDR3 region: CASSLQGQSDTQYF. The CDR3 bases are TGTGCCAGCAGCTTGCAAGGACAATCAGATACGCAGTATTTT.

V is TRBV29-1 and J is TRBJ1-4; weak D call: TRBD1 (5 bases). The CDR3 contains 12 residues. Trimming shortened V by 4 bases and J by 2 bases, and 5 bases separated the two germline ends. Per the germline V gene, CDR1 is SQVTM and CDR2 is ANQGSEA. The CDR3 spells CSVGQTNEKLFF. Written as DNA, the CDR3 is TGCAGCGTTGGACAGACTAATGAAAAACTGTTTTTT. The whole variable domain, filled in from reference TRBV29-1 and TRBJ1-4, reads SAVISQKPSRDICQRGTSLTIQCQVDSQVTMMFWYRQQPGQSLTLIATANQGSEATYESGFVIDKFPISRPNLTFSTLTVSNMSPEDSSIYLCSVGQTNEKLFFGSGTQLSVL.

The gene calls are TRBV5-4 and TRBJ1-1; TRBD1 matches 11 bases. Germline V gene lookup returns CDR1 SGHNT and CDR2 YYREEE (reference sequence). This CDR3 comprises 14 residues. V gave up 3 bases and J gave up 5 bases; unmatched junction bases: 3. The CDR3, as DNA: TGTGCCAGCAGCTGGGGACAGGGGGAAACTGAAGCTTTCTTT. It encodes CASSWGQGETEAFF.